The 28 T cell receptor beta chains given below trace back to one sample, sequenced in a study of blood T cell repertoires in COVID-19. Data came from immunoSEQ multiplex PCR; TCRdb stores just in-frame clones and leaves some out. The sample records roughly 100,000 clones, 70% to 90% being singletons. Sample: peripheral blood. These receptors all come from an older woman with acute or convalescent COVID-19.

V gene TRBV6-6 combines with J gene TRBJ1-6, with 8 bases matching TRBD1. The CDR3 runs to 15 residues. Germline assignment: CDR1 MNHNY and CDR2 SVGAGI (reference sequence). Trimming took 2 bases from V and 6 from J; bases not matched to a gene: 3. CDR3 sequence (DNA): TGTGCCAGCAGTTACGCAGGGGGCAGTAATTCACCCCTCCACTTT. It codes for CASSYAGGSNSPLHF.

This clone was recorded once. V gene TRBV6-6 combines with J gene TRBJ1-1, with TRBD1 matching over 7 bases. Germline lookup yields CDR1 MNHNY and CDR2 SVGAGI (reference sequence). J was trimmed by 1 base and V by 8 bases; bases with no gene match: 10. This CDR3 is built from 15 residues. DNA for the CDR3: TGTGCCAGCTCACAGGGGAGTGGGGCGAACACTGAAGCTTTCTTT. This translates into CASSQGSGANTEAFF.

The chain is built from TRBV6-4 and TRBJ2-3, with 7 bases identical to TRBD1. J lost 0 bases, V lost 4 bases, and 1 base had no gene match. From germline, CDR1 is MRHNA and CDR2 SNTAGT. The CDR3 contains 14 residues. CDR3 DNA: TGTGCCAGCAGTGGGACAGGAAGCACAGATACGCAGTATTTT. The encoded protein is CASSGTGSTDTQYF.

As DNA, the CDR3 is TGTGCCATTACCGGGACAATGGCCCACGAGCAGTACTTC. This encodes CAITGTMAHEQYF. This chain uses TRBV28 with TRBJ2-7; tentatively, D is TRBD1 (6 bases). The CDR3 consists of 13 residues. V was clipped by 10 bases and J by 5 bases, with 18 bases between them. The germline V gene encodes CDR1 MDHEN and CDR2 SYDVKM.

The rearrangement links TRBV11-2 to TRBJ1-6, with 7 bases matching TRBD1. Germline CDR1 reads SGHAT; CDR2 reads FQNNGV. The CDR3 runs 13 residues. The V segment lost 4 bases and the J segment 7 bases; nucleotides outside the gene matches: 1. In DNA form, the CDR3 reads TGTGCCAGCAGCTCGGACAGGAATTCACCCCTCCACTTT. This translates into CASSSDRNSPLHF.

The chain joins TRBV18 to TRBJ2-1, with a possible D match to TRBD2 (6 bases). The CDR3 spans 14 residues. Germline values: CDR1 KGHSH, CDR2 LQKENI. V was trimmed by 5 bases and J by 7 bases, leaving 15 bases between them. CDR3 nucleotides: TGTGCCAGCTCAATCGCCGGGAGATCAAATGAGCAGTTCTTC. It encodes CASSIAGRSNEQFF.

DNA for the CDR3: TGCGCCAGCAGCTTGGAGGCAGGGGGCAATCAGCCCCAGCATTTT. Protein sequence: CASSLEAGGNQPQHF. The chain couples TRBV5-1 to TRBJ1-5, with D maybe TRBD1 (6 bases). Germline loops: CDR1 SGHRS, CDR2 YFSETQ. This CDR3 spans 15 amino acids. Trimming removed 0 bases at V and 2 bases at J, with 9 bases between.

The rearrangement uses TRBV10-2 and TRBJ2-1; maybe TRBD2 (5 bases). Germline CDR1 and CDR2: WSHSY and SAAADI. Trimming removed 0 bases from V and 9 bases from J, with 21 bases in between. This CDR3 region has 17 residues. The CDR3, as DNA: TGCGCCAGCAGTGAGTCTCGACCCGGGCTATGGAGCGGTGAGCAGTTCTTC. Translated, it gives CASSESRPGLWSGEQFF.

The chain is built from TRBV5-1 and TRBJ2-5; TRBD2 matches at 16 bases. J gave up 3 bases and V 5 bases, and 10 bases lay outside the gene matches. CDR1 is SGHRS, CDR2 YFSETQ, per germline. This CDR3 region has 18 residues. The CDR3 coding sequence is TGCGCCAGCAGATCCCCGGGACTAGCGGGAGGGAGGGAAGAGACCCAGTACTTC. Translating gives CASRSPGLAGGREETQYF.

This chain uses TRBV6-5 with TRBJ1-5; perhaps TRBD1 as D (5 bases). CDR1 is MNHEY and CDR2 is SVGAGI in the germline V gene. The CDR3 length is 13 residues. Trimming cost V 7 bases and J 4 bases, with 11 bases left between them. CDR3 sequence: CASNLQDNQPQHF. For the CDR3, the DNA is TGTGCCAGCAATCTACAGGATAATCAGCCCCAGCATTTT.

This clone showed up just once. The chain joins TRBV6-5 to TRBJ2-3; D might be TRBD1 (6 bases). This CDR3 comprises 13 residues. Trimming stripped 11 bases from V and 0 bases from J, with 12 bases between. CDR1 and CDR2 from the germline V gene are MNHEY and SVGAGI. CDR3 sequence reads: CAVRDTSTDTQYF. The DNA of the CDR3 is TGTGCCGTCCGGGACACCAGCACAGATACGCAGTATTTT.

The chain carries TRBV25-1 and TRBJ1-2; TRBD1 matches at 9 bases. J was trimmed by 3 bases and V by 6 bases; bases with no gene match: 5. Germline assignment: CDR1 MGHDK and CDR2 SYGVNS. The CDR3 is 14 residues long. The CDR3 is CASRATGGHYGYTF. DNA for the CDR3: TGTGCCAGCAGAGCAACAGGGGGCCACTATGGCTACACCTTC.

V and J are TRBV20-1 and TRBJ1-1; D perhaps matches TRBD1 (6 bases). Trimming cost V 3 bases and J 5 bases, with 16 bases left between them. CDR3 length equals 14 residues. Per germline, CDR1 DFQATT and CDR2 SNEGSKA (reference sequence). The CDR3 here is CSASPSGRGTEAFF. In DNA form, the CDR3 reads TGCAGTGCTAGTCCGTCTGGAAGGGGGACTGAAGCTTTCTTT.

This clone was seen just once. The chain joins TRBV7-2 to TRBJ2-5, with 16 bases matching TRBD2. V was pared by 5 bases and J by 4 bases, with 4 bases of the junction left unmatched. This CDR3 contains 16 residues. The germline gives CDR1 SGHTA, CDR2 FQGNSA. Here the CDR3 DNA reads TGTGCCAGCAGCACGGGACTAGCGGGAGGGAGAGAGACCCAGTACTTC. Translated, it gives CASSTGLAGGRETQYF.

The J gene is TRBJ1-1, the V gene TRBV7-9; 8 bases fit TRBD1. Germline V gene lookup returns CDR1 SEHNR and CDR2 FQNEAQ (reference sequence). This CDR3 contains 15 residues. The V and J ends lost 5 bases and 10 bases, in that order; junction bases with no gene match: 15. The CDR3 here is CASSDHRTGPGGAFF. CDR3 coding DNA: TGTGCCAGCAGCGATCACAGGACAGGGCCGGGTGGAGCTTTCTTT.

J is TRBJ2-3 and V is TRBV19; the D is unclear. Germline CDR1 LNHDA, CDR2 SQIVND (reference sequence). V shed 10 bases and J shed 2 bases, with 13 bases lying between them. This CDR3 has 13 amino acids. CDR3 protein: CATLEQHTDTQYF. The DNA of the CDR3 is TGTGCCACCCTGGAGCAGCACACAGATACGCAGTATTTT.

V and J are TRBV19 and TRBJ2-5; 7 nucleotides align to TRBD2. The junction had 9 bases not matched to a gene; V was cut back by 4 bases and J by 4 bases. Germline V gene sequence: CDR1 LNHDA, CDR2 SQIVND (reference sequence). There are 15 residues in the CDR3. The CDR3 DNA sequence: TGTGCCAGTAGTAGTATAACGGGAGGCGGAGAGACCCAGTACTTC. It translates to CASSSITGGGETQYF.

This sequence joins TRBV5-4 and TRBJ1-4; D is undetermined. V was pared by 0 bases and J by 0 bases, with 9 bases between. The CDR3 sequence is 16 residues long. CDR1 and CDR2 (germline): SGHNT, YYREEE (reference sequence). The CDR3 DNA follows: TGTGCCAGCAGCTTGGACAGAAGTTCAACTAATGAAAAACTGTTTTTT. This encodes CASSLDRSSTNEKLFF.

This chain links TRBV19 with TRBJ1-1, with D uncertain. The CDR3 sequence is 14 residues long. Trimming cost V 3 bases and J 11 bases, with 19 bases left between them. Germline V gives CDR1 LNHDA, CDR2 SQIVND (reference sequence). The CDR3 region is CASSMREEILSAFF. For the CDR3, the DNA is TGTGCCAGTAGTATGAGGGAGGAAATCCTTTCGGCTTTCTTT.

This sequence joins TRBV30 and TRBJ1-2, with TRBD1 as a possible D gene (5 bases). Trimming cost V 1 base and J 7 bases, with 13 bases left between them. The CDR3 sequence is 13 residues long. The germline gives CDR1 GTSNPN, CDR2 SVGIG (reference sequence). CDR3 in amino acids: CAWSGTGPGGYTF. The CDR3 region has the DNA TGTGCCTGGAGTGGAACAGGCCCCGGTGGCTACACCTTC. Supplemented by reference TRBV30 and TRBJ1-2, the full variable domain reads SQTIHQWPATLVQPVGSPLSLECTVEGTSNPNLYWYRQAAGRGLQLLFYSVGIGQISSEVPQNLSASRPQDRQFILSSKKLLLSDSGFYLCAWSGTGPGGYTFGSGTRLTVV.

This chain connects TRBV11-1 to TRBJ1-1; D possibly corresponds to TRBD1 (5 bases). Germline V lookup: CDR1 SGHAT, CDR2 FQDESV (reference sequence). Trimming took off 5 bases at V and 3 bases at J, with 13 bases between the two ends. This CDR3 contains 14 residues. For the CDR3, the DNA is TGTGCCAGCAGCAGCTTTCCGGGGGACACTGAAGCTTTCTTT. Its translation: CASSSFPGDTEAFF.

To note about this clone: One junction end disagrees with the germline gene, perhaps due to a read error. This chain links TRBV7-7 with TRBJ2-3; D is uncertain. CDR1 SSHAT and CDR2 FNYEAQ come from the germline V gene (reference sequence). This CDR3 is built from 14 residues. Written as DNA, the CDR3 is TGTGCTAGCAGCCCCGACCCGGGTGCAGATACGCAGTATTTT. This codes for CASSPDPGADTQYF.

The chain employs TRBV6-2 or TRBV6-3 and TRBJ2-3; TRBD2 aligns across 7 bases. Germline loops: CDR1 MNHEY, CDR2 SVGEGT. V dropped 2 bases and J dropped 4; count of bases not matched to a gene: 6. CDR3 length equals 15 residues. The CDR3 nucleotides are TGTGCCAGCAGTTACCCCGGGAGGAGGTCAGATACGCAGTATTTT. This encodes CASSYPGRRSDTQYF.

CDR3 in DNA: TGTGCCAGTAGTATTGGGGGGAACGACCGCCAGCAGTTCTTC. It yields the protein CASSIGGNDRQQFF. The rearrangement uses TRBV19 and TRBJ2-1; tentative D call: TRBD2 (6 bases). The CDR3 extends over 14 amino acids. The V gene's germline CDR1 is LNHDA and CDR2 SQIVND (reference sequence). The V and J ends lost 3 bases and 11 bases respectively, with 17 bases between them.

This chain links TRBV7-2 with TRBJ1-5; perhaps TRBD1 as D (5 bases). The CDR3 covers 15 residues. CDR1 and CDR2 from the germline V gene are SGHTA and FQGNSA. Trimming took 9 bases from V and 2 from J, leaving 17 bases between them. CDR3 sequence (DNA): TGTGCCAGTAGGGGCGGAAAGAATGGCAATCAGCCCCAGCATTTT. This gives the protein CASRGGKNGNQPQHF.

This chain links TRBV2 with TRBJ1-4; D remains ambiguous. V lost 4 bases to trimming and J lost 8 bases, with 14 bases between them. The germline V gene encodes CDR1 SNHLY and CDR2 FYNNEI. The CDR3 is 14 amino acids. Here the CDR3 DNA reads TGTGCCAGCAGTGCTAGAGAACCGGTCGAAAAACTGTTTTTT. It encodes CASSAREPVEKLFF.

The chain is built from TRBV6-5 and TRBJ2-5; the D is unclear. Germline CDR1 MNHEY, CDR2 SVGAGI. The CDR3 runs 14 residues. Trimming cost V 4 bases and J 1 base, with 10 bases left between them. CDR3 sequence reads: CASSSFSLQETQYF. The DNA of the CDR3 is TGTGCCAGCAGTTCTTTCTCCCTCCAAGAGACCCAGTACTTC.

The chain couples TRBV5-1 to TRBJ2-1, with 8 bases matching TRBD1. The V segment lost 4 bases and the J segment 6 bases; nucleotides outside the gene matches: 3. The CDR3 spans 13 residues. CDR1 and CDR2 (germline): SGHRS, YFSETQ. The CDR3, as DNA: TGCGCCAGCAGCGGGGGGACAGGCAATGAGCAGTTCTTC. This codes for CASSGGTGNEQFF.